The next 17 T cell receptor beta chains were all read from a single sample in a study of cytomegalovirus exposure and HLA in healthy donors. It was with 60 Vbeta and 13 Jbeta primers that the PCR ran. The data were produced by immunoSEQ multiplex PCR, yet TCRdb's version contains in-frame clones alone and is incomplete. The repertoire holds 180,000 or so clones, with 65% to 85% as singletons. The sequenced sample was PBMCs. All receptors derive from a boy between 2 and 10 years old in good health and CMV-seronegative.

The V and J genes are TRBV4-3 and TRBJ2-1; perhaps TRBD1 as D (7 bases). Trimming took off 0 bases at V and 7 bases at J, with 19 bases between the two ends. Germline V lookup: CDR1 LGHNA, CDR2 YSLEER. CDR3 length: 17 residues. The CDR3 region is CASSQEGVDRAGNEQFF. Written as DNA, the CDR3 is TGCGCCAGCAGCCAAGAAGGGGTCGACAGGGCGGGGAATGAGCAGTTCTTC.

CDR3 coding DNA: TGTGCCTGGAGCCTGGGACAGGGGAATCAGCCCCAGCATTTT. Translating it yields CAWSLGQGNQPQHF. This chain connects TRBV30 to TRBJ1-5, with TRBD1 matching over 10 bases. The germline V gene has CDR1 GTSNPN and CDR2 SVGIG (reference sequence). The ends lost 3 bases at V and 4 bases at J; junction bases unmatched: 3. The CDR3 is made up of 14 amino acids.

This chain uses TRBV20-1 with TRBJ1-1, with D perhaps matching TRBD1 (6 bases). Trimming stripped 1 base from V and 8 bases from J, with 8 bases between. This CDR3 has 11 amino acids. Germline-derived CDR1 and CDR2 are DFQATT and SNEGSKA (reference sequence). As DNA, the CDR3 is TGCAGTGCTAGAGGGCAGGGGGAAGCTTTCTTT. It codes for CSARGQGEAFF.

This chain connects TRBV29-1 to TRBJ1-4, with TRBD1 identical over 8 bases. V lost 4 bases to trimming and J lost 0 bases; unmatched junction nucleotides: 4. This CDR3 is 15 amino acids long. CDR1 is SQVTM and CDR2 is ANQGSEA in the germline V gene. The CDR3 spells CSVAGTGATNEKLFF. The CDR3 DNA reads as TGCAGCGTTGCCGGGACAGGTGCAACTAATGAAAAACTGTTTTTT.

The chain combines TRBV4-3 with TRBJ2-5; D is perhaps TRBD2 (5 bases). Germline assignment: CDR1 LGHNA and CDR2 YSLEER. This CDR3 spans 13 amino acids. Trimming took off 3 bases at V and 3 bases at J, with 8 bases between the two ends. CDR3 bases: TGCGCCAGCAGCCAGGATAGCGAAGAGACCCAGTACTTC. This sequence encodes CASSQDSEETQYF.

CDR3 bases: TGCGCCAGCAGCTTGGCGGTGCGGCAAGAGACCCAGTACTTC. Amino acid sequence: CASSLAVRQETQYF. The chain carries TRBV5-1 and TRBJ2-5; D gene ambiguous. The V end lost 0 bases, the J end lost 2 bases, and 8 bases lay between the germline ends. This CDR3 is built from 14 residues. Germline V CDR1 and CDR2: SGHRS, YFSETQ.

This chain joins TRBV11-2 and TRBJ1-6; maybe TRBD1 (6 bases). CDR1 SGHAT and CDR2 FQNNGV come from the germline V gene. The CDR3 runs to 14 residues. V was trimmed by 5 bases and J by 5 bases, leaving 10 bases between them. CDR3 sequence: CASSGTSNNSPLHF. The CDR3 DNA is TGTGCCAGCAGCGGGACAAGCAATAATTCACCCCTCCACTTT.

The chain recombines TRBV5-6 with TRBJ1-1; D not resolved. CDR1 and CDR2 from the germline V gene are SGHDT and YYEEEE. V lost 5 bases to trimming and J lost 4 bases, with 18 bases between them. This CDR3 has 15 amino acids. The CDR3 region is CASRLEPSGSTEAFF. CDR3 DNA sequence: TGTGCCAGCAGACTTGAGCCTTCTGGGAGCACTGAAGCTTTCTTT.

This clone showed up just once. CDR3 amino acids: CASSEVDRRNPYEQYF. CDR3 nucleotides: TGTGCCAGCAGTGAAGTGGACAGGAGGAATCCCTACGAGCAGTACTTC. The chain combines TRBV2 with TRBJ2-7; 7 positions agree with TRBD1. This CDR3 is built from 16 residues. Germline-derived CDR1 and CDR2 are SNHLY and FYNNEI. Trimming took 1 base from V and 2 from J; bases not matched to a gene: 8.

CDR3 coding DNA: TGCGCCAGCAGCACGGGACTAGCGGGGGGCAATGAGCAGTTCTTC. Translated, it gives CASSTGLAGGNEQFF. The gene calls are TRBV4-1 and TRBJ2-1; 15 bases align to TRBD2. Germline V gives CDR1 MGHRA, CDR2 YSYEKL. With 5 bases clipped from V and 6 bases from J, the junction kept 2 bases outside the gene matches. The CDR3 has 15 amino acids.

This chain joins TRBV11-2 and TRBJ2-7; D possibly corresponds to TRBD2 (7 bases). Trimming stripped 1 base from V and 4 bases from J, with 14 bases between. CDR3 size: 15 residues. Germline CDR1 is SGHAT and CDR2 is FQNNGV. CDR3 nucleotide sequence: TGTGCCAGCAGCTTAGGGGGGGGGCCCGTTTACGAGCAGTACTTC. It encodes CASSLGGGPVYEQYF. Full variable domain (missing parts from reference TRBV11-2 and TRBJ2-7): EAGVAQSPRYKIIEKRQSVAFWCNPISGHATLYWYQQILGQGPKLLIQFQNNGVVDDSQLPKDRFSAERLKGVDSTLKIQPAKLEDSAVYLCASSLGGGPVYEQYFGPGTRLTVT.

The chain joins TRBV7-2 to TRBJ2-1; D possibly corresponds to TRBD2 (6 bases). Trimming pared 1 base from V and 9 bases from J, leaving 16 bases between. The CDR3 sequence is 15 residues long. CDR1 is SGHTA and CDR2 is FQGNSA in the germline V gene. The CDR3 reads CASSLGGDPVFEQFF. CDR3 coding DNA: TGTGCCAGCAGCTTAGGGGGGGATCCGGTTTTTGAGCAGTTCTTC.

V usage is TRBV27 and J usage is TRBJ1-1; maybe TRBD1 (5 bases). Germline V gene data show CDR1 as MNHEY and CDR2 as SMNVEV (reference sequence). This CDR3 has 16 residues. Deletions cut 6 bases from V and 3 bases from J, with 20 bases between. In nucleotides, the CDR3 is TGTGCCAGCAGCCGTAACAGGAGCCCCCTGTACACTGAAGCTTTCTTT. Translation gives CASSRNRSPLYTEAFF.

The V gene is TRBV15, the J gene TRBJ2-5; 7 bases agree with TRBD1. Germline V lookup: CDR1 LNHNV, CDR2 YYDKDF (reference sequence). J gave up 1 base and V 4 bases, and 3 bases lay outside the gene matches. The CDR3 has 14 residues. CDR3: CATSTRDSQETQYF. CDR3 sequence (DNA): TGTGCCACCAGCACCCGGGACAGCCAAGAGACCCAGTACTTC. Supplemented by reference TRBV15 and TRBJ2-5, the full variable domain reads DAMVIQNPRYQVTQFGKPVTLSCSQTLNHNVMYWYQQKSSQAPKLLFHYYDKDFNNEADTPDNFQSRRPNTSFCFLDIRSPGLGDTAMYLCATSTRDSQETQYFGPGTRLLVL.

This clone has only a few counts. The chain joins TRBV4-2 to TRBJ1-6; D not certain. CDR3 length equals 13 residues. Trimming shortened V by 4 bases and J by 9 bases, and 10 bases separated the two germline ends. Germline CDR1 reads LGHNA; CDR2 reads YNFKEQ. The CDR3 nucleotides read TGTGCCAGCAGCCCGGGCCGGGGTTCACCCCTCCACTTT. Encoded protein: CASSPGRGSPLHF.

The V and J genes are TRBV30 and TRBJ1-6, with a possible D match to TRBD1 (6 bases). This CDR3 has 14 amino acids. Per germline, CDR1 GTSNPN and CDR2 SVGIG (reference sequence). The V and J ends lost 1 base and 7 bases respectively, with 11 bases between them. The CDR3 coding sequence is TGTGCCTGGAGTGCTGACAGGTCAAATTCACCCCTCCACTTT. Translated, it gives CAWSADRSNSPLHF.

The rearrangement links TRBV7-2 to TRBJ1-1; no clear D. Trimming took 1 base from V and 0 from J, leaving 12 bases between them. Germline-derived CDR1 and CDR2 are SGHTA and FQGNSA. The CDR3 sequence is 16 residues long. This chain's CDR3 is CASSLGVSALNTEAFF. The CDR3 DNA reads TGTGCCAGCAGCTTAGGGGTTAGCGCCTTGAACACTGAAGCTTTCTTT.